This note documents a single T cell receptor beta chain sequence. CDR1 is PRHDT and CDR2 is FYEKMQ in the germline V gene (reference sequence). The CDR3 consists of 17 residues. V trimming: 5 bases; J trimming: 0 bases; junction bases outside the gene matches: 7. The data originate from a study of CD8+ T cells in alopecia areata. RNA extraction and reverse transcription yielded cDNA as sequencing template. Repertoires were generated with immunoSEQ multiplex PCR, while TCRdb's copy carries only in-frame clones and drops some. This sample has 95,000 to 120,000 clones, with roughly 60% found just once. V is TRBV13 and J is TRBJ2-7; 13 bases agree with TRBD2. What was sequenced was CD8+ T cells sorted from blood. The receptor's source is a human donor in good health. This chain's CDR3 is CASSVGTSGVTSYEQYF. The CDR3 coding sequence is TGTGCCAGCAGCGTTGGGACTAGCGGGGTTACCTCCTACGAGCAGTACTTC.